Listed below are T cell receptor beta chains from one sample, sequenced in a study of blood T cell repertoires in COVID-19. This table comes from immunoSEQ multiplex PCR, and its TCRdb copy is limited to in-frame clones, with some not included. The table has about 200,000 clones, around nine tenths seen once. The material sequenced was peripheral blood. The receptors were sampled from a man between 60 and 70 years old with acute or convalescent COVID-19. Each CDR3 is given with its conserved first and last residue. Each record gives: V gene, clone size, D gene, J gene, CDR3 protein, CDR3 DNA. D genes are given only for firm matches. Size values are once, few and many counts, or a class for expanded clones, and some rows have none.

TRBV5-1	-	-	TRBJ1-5	CASSLTTGHNQPQHF	TGCGCCAGCAGCTTGACGACAGGCCACAATCAGCCCCAGCATTTT
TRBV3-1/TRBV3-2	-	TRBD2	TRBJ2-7	CASSQRGVGEQYF	TGTGCCAGCAGCCAGCGGGGGGTAGGCGAGCAGTACTTC
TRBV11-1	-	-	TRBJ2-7	CASSFTGGEQYF	TGTGCCAGCAGCTTTACTGGGGGGGAGCAGTACTTC
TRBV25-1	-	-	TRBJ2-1	CASSDTYYNEQFF	TGTGCCAGCAGTGATACATACTACAATGAGCAGTTCTTC
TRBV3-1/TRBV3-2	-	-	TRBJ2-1	CASSQDLGIIEQFF	TGTGCCAGCAGCCAAGATCTTGGCATCATTGAGCAGTTCTTC
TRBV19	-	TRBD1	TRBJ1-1	CASSIGDRVGAFF	TGTGCCAGTAGTATTGGGGACAGGGTAGGAGCTTTCTTT
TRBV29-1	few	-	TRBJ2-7	CSVVRVYEQYF	TGCAGCGTTGTACGGGTCTACGAGCAGTACTTC
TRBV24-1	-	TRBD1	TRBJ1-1	CATSNVGTGAFF	TGTGCCACCTCGAATGTGGGGACAGGAGCTTTCTTT
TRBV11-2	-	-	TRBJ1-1	CASSLVGQPNTEAFF	TGTGCCAGCAGCTTAGTTGGACAACCGAACACTGAAGCTTTCTTT
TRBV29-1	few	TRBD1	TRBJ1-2	CSVVDRALGYTF	TGCAGCGTTGTGGACAGGGCCCTTGGCTACACCTTC
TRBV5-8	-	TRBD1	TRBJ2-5	CASSLGQGARETQYF	TGTGCCAGCAGCTTGGGACAGGGGGCAAGAGAGACCCAGTACTTC
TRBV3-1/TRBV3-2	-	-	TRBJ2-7	CASSQGSGGYEQYF	TGTGCCAGCAGCCAAGGTTCCGGGGGCTACGAGCAGTACTTC
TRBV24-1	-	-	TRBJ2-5	CATSGGGRTETQYF	TGTGCCACCAGTGGGGGGGGGCGGACCGAGACCCAGTACTTC